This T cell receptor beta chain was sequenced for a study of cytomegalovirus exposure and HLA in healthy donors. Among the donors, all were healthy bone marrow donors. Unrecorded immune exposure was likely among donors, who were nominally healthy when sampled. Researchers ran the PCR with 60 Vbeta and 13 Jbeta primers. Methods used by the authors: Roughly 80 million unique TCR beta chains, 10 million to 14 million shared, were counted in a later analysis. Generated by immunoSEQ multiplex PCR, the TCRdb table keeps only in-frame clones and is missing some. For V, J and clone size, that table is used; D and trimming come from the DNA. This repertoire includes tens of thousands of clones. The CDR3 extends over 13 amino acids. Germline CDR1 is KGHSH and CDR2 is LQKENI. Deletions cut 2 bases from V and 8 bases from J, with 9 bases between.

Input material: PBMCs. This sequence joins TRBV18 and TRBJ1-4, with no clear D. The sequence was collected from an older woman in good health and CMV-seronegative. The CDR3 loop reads CASSPVVEEKLFF. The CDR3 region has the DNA TGTGCCAGCTCACCAGTGGTGGAGGAAAAACTGTTTTTT.